This T cell receptor (beta chain) stems from a study of T cell responses to AZD1222 COVID-19 vaccine. The CDR3 is made up of 16 amino acids. Deletions cut 1 base from V and 6 bases from J, with 16 bases between. CDR1 SGHAT and CDR2 FQNNGV come from the germline V gene. The assay was immunoSEQ multiplex PCR, and TCRdb's table has in-frame clones only and misses some. Among 200,000 or so clones listed, 90% to 95% were seen once. The rearrangement uses TRBV11-2 and TRBJ2-1, with TRBD1 as a possible D gene (5 bases). The source was peripheral blood, collected on day 0 of AZD1222 vaccination. This clonotype was obtained from an adult in good health. CDR3: CASSLVRVPSSNEQFF. The CDR3 coding sequence is TGTGCCAGCAGCTTAGTCAGGGTTCCATCTAGCAATGAGCAGTTCTTC.